The next 19 T cell receptor beta chains were all read from a single sample in a study of blood T cell repertoires in COVID-19. Clones were read by immunoSEQ multiplex PCR, and TCRdb kept only the in-frame ones, dropping some. Here the sample spans tens of thousands of clones, over 65% being singletons. Sequencing was done on a sample of peripheral blood. The receptors stem from a human donor with acute or convalescent COVID-19. The donor label of this sample is uncertain.

V usage is TRBV7-2 and J usage is TRBJ2-2; a weak D match, TRBD2 (7 bases). This CDR3 has 16 residues. V lost 5 bases, J lost 2 bases, and 15 bases lay in between. Germline V CDR1 and CDR2: SGHTA, FQGNSA. The chain's CDR3 is CASSLLGGPNTGELFF. The CDR3 DNA sequence: TGTGCCAGCAGCCTCCTCGGGGGGCCCAACACCGGGGAGCTGTTTTTT.

In this sample, this clone turned up once. This chain joins TRBV2 and TRBJ2-1; 9 bases fit TRBD1. V lost 5 bases and J lost 7; bases outside the gene matches: 9. The CDR3 contains 15 residues. The germline gives CDR1 SNHLY, CDR2 FYNNEI. CDR3 region: CASSPYSGQGNEQFF. CDR3 sequence (DNA): TGTGCCAGCAGTCCTTACTCGGGACAGGGTAATGAGCAGTTCTTC.

In its sample, this clone was seen once. The chain combines TRBV7-9 with TRBJ1-1; the match to TRBD1 covers 7 bases. The germline V gene has CDR1 SEHNR and CDR2 FQNEAQ (reference sequence). The CDR3 contains 13 residues. Trimming removed 3 bases from V and 4 bases from J; junction bases left unmatched: 2. As DNA, the CDR3 is TGTGCCAGCAGCTTGGACAGGACCACTGAAGCTTTCTTT. Protein product: CASSLDRTTEAFF.

The CDR3 nucleotides read TGTGCCAGCAGTTCCGGGACAGGGATTCAGCCCCAGCATTTT. Protein: CASSSGTGIQPQHF. J is TRBJ1-5 and V is TRBV28; 9 bases are shared with TRBD1. CDR1 MDHEN and CDR2 SYDVKM come from the germline V gene. Trimming took 4 bases from V and 6 from J; bases not matched to a gene: 4. This CDR3 spans 14 amino acids. Looking up the rest from reference TRBV28 and TRBJ1-5 gives the full variable domain: DVKVTQSSRYLVKRTGEKVFLECVQDMDHENMFWYRQDPGLGLRLIYFSYDVKMKEKGDIPEGYSVSREKKERFSLILESASTNQTSMYLCASSSGTGIQPQHFGDGTRLSIL.

This chain links TRBV11-1 with TRBJ1-2; TRBD1 aligns across 7 bases. J lost 2 bases, V lost 3 bases, and 0 bases had no gene match. In germline, CDR1 is SGHAT, CDR2 FQDESV (reference sequence). This CDR3 comprises 13 residues. DNA of the CDR3: TGTGCCAGCAGCTTGGGACAGAACTATGGCTACACCTTC. Its protein is CASSLGQNYGYTF.

This clone has more than one count but fewer than ten. V usage is TRBV7-6 and J usage is TRBJ1-1, with D unclear. The ends were cut back, 0 bases at V and 1 base at J, with 6 bases in the middle. The germline V gene encodes CDR1 SGHVS and CDR2 FNYEAQ. The CDR3 runs 14 residues. This CDR3 reads CASSLAEGNTEAFF. The DNA of the CDR3 is TGTGCCAGCAGCTTAGCGGAGGGGAACACTGAAGCTTTCTTT.

The chain employs TRBV19 and TRBJ2-1, with D perhaps TRBD2 (5 bases). The CDR3 is 15 amino acids. Looked up from germline, CDR1 is LNHDA and CDR2 is SQIVND (reference sequence). Trimming removed 6 bases from V and 0 bases from J, with 12 bases in between. CDR3 sequence (DNA): TGTGCCAGTAGAACCGGAGGAAGCTCCTACAATGAGCAGTTCTTC. Translating it yields CASRTGGSSYNEQFF.

In this sample, this clone turned up a few times. The rearrangement joins TRBV23-1 to TRBJ1-2; D is perhaps TRBD1 (5 bases). TRBV23-1 is treated as an ORF (open reading frame) with a function not yet certain. Trimming pared 7 bases from V and 1 base from J, leaving 19 bases between. CDR3 length: 16 amino acids. Here the CDR3 DNA reads TGCGCCAGCAAGAGAGCCGCCAGGGATTATAACTATGGCTACACCTTC. Residues: CASKRAARDYNYGYTF.

This clone was seen many times. This sequence joins TRBV2 and TRBJ1-6; a weak D match, TRBD1 (6 bases). The CDR3 sequence is 14 residues long. Germline V gives CDR1 SNHLY, CDR2 FYNNEI. V was cut by 4 bases and J by 6 bases, with 10 bases left in between. DNA for the CDR3: TGTGCCAGCAGTGTGGGGGCGGCTAATTCACCCCTCCACTTT. This encodes CASSVGAANSPLHF.

The genes are TRBV6-1 and TRBJ2-3, with 8 bases that match TRBD2. CDR3 size: 16 residues. V gave up 0 bases and J gave up 2 bases; unmatched junction bases: 4. Germline values: CDR1 MNHNS, CDR2 SASEGT. This CDR3 reads CASSEATSGSTDTQYF. The CDR3 nucleotides read TGTGCCAGCAGTGAAGCAACTAGCGGTTCCACAGATACGCAGTATTTT.

This sequence joins TRBV9 and TRBJ1-5, with 7 bases aligning to TRBD1. Trimming removed 3 bases from V and 1 base from J; junction bases left unmatched: 1. From germline, CDR1 is SGDLS and CDR2 YYNGEE. The CDR3 spans 14 residues. The DNA of the CDR3 is TGTGCCAGCAGCGCGACAGGGAGCAATCAGCCCCAGCATTTT. Its translation: CASSATGSNQPQHF.

The V gene is TRBV5-8, the J gene TRBJ1-5; D is possibly TRBD1 (6 bases). This CDR3 comprises 16 residues. Trimming removed 0 bases from V and 0 bases from J, with 10 bases in between. Germline V gives CDR1 SGHTS, CDR2 YDEGEE. This CDR3 is CASSLDTGLSNQPQHF. The CDR3 DNA follows: TGTGCCAGCAGCTTGGACACAGGGCTTAGCAATCAGCCCCAGCATTTT.

The V and J genes are TRBV29-1 and TRBJ1-1; possible D gene TRBD1, 5 bases. This CDR3 has 12 amino acids. Trimming removed 6 bases from V and 4 bases from J, with 12 bases in between. Germline V gene data show CDR1 as SQVTM and CDR2 as ANQGSEA. In nucleotides, the CDR3 is TGCAGCGTACAGGTTAGGCCCACTGAAGCTTTCTTT. Encoded protein: CSVQVRPTEAFF.

This clone was detected once. CDR3 loop: CASSLGQGSITDTQYF. As DNA, the CDR3 is TGTGCCAGCAGTCTCGGACAGGGGAGCATCACAGATACGCAGTATTTT. The chain couples TRBV2 to TRBJ2-3; 9 bases fit TRBD1. The V gene end was trimmed by 5 bases and the J gene end by 2 bases; junction bases not matched to a gene: 8. The CDR3 length is 16 residues. Germline CDR1 SNHLY, CDR2 FYNNEI.

J is TRBJ2-3 and V is TRBV4-1; TRBD1 matches at 9 bases. This CDR3 has 18 amino acids. J gave up 2 bases and V 0 bases, and 9 bases lay outside the gene matches. CDR1 is MGHRA and CDR2 is YSYEKL in the germline V gene. CDR3 coding DNA: TGCGCCAGCAGCCAAGAGGGCCTGACAGGGGGGTCCACAGATACGCAGTATTTT. This encodes CASSQEGLTGGSTDTQYF.

This chain links TRBV19 with TRBJ1-5, with D uncertain. CDR1 is LNHDA, CDR2 SQIVND, per germline (reference sequence). The CDR3 loop spans 14 amino acids. V gave up 4 bases and J gave up 3 bases, with 10 bases separating them. The CDR3 coding sequence is TGTGCCAGTAGTACCGGGATAGACAATCAGCCCCAGCATTTT. It yields the protein CASSTGIDNQPQHF.

The CDR3 region is CASSLQLGVGGQETQYF. CDR3 coding DNA: TGTGCCAGCAGCTTACAATTAGGGGTCGGGGGCCAAGAGACCCAGTACTTC. The rearrangement links TRBV11-2 to TRBJ2-5; TRBD2 is a possible D gene (6 bases). CDR1 and CDR2 (germline): SGHAT, FQNNGV. This CDR3 comprises 17 residues. The ends were cut back, 2 bases at V and 1 base at J, with 17 bases in the middle.

The chain recombines TRBV6-5 with TRBJ2-1; a weak D match, TRBD1 (6 bases). Looked up from germline, CDR1 is MNHEY and CDR2 is SVGAGI. V shed 6 bases and J shed 12 bases, with 15 bases lying between them. The CDR3 totals 12 residues. In DNA form, the CDR3 reads TGTGCCAGCAGGTCAGGGGAGAAGGGGCAGTTCTTC. This encodes CASRSGEKGQFF.

The gene calls are TRBV4-3 and TRBJ2-7, with D maybe TRBD1 (6 bases). This CDR3 comprises 15 residues. V was shortened by 0 bases and J by 3 bases, with 12 bases between the two germline ends. Germline assignment: CDR1 LGHNA and CDR2 YSLEER. This CDR3 reads CASSQEQGSHYEQYF. The CDR3 DNA reads as TGCGCCAGCAGCCAAGAACAGGGTTCCCACTACGAGCAGTACTTC.